These 16 T cell receptor beta chains were all obtained from the same sample, sequenced in a study of T cell responses to AZD1222 COVID-19 vaccine. Clones were read by immunoSEQ multiplex PCR, and TCRdb kept only the in-frame ones, dropping some. The sample consists of around 200,000 clones, more than 75% of them appearing once. The sequencing here drew on peripheral blood, taken 28 days after the second AZD1222 dose. The receptors here all came from an adult who received the AZD1222 COVID-19 vaccine.

The rearrangement links TRBV2 to TRBJ2-3, with D possibly TRBD2 on 6 matching bases. The germline V gene has CDR1 SNHLY and CDR2 FYNNEI. This CDR3 region has 14 residues. V lost 8 bases and J 0 bases, leaving 12 bases between the germline ends. The CDR3 DNA is TGTGCCAGCTCTCTAGCGTCAAGCACAGATACGCAGTATTTT. Its translation: CASSLASSTDTQYF.

The chain uses TRBV6-6 and TRBJ2-3; 13 bases align to TRBD2. The CDR3 totals 16 residues. Germline V gene data show CDR1 as MNHNY and CDR2 as SVGAGI (reference sequence). V trimming: 6 bases; J trimming: 2 bases; junction bases outside the gene matches: 5. As DNA, the CDR3 is TGTGCCAGCAGCAATGGACTAGCGGGAGCCACAGATACGCAGTATTTT. Protein sequence: CASSNGLAGATDTQYF.

The chain recombines TRBV27 with TRBJ1-2, with 11 bases aligning to TRBD1. The CDR3 runs 16 residues. With 0 bases clipped from V and 3 bases from J, the junction kept 3 bases outside the gene matches. The V gene's germline CDR1 is MNHEY and CDR2 SMNVEV (reference sequence). In DNA form, the CDR3 reads TGTGCCAGCAGTTTATCTCCGGGACAGGGGGACTATGGCTACACCTTC. It translates to CASSLSPGQGDYGYTF.

V usage is TRBV6-2 or TRBV6-3 and J usage is TRBJ1-1; possibly TRBD1 for D (5 bases). Germline V gene data show CDR1 as MNHEY and CDR2 as SVGEGT. CDR3 length equals 15 residues. The V gene lost 0 bases and the J gene lost 11 bases, with 19 bases spanning the gap. CDR3 in amino acids: CASSYSNSGREGAFF. CDR3 DNA: TGTGCCAGCAGTTACTCGAACTCAGGGAGGGAAGGCGCTTTCTTT.

V and J are TRBV27 and TRBJ2-1; TRBD2 matches at 7 bases. This CDR3 spans 17 amino acids. V shed 6 bases, J shed 2 bases, and the junction held 13 bases outside the gene matches. In germline, CDR1 is MNHEY, CDR2 SMNVEV (reference sequence). CDR3 sequence reads: CASRKRSGTTAYNEQFF. The CDR3 DNA sequence: TGTGCCAGCAGGAAAAGAAGCGGGACGACCGCCTACAATGAGCAGTTCTTC.

A note on this clone: Distinct nucleotide sequences in the sample also encode this CDR3. V and J are TRBV5-1 and TRBJ2-5, with TRBD2 identical over 7 bases. J gave up 2 bases and V 0 bases, and 1 base lay outside the gene matches. The CDR3 length is 14 residues. Germline assignment: CDR1 SGHRS and CDR2 YFSETQ. The CDR3 bases are TGCGCCAGCAGCTTGGTGCGGGGGCAAGAGACCCAGTACTTC. Translating it yields CASSLVRGQETQYF.

The J gene is TRBJ2-7, the V gene TRBV7-2, with 10 bases aligning to TRBD2. The germline CDR1 and CDR2 sequences are SGHTA and FQGNSA. V shed 5 bases, J shed 0 bases, and the junction held 7 bases outside the gene matches. The CDR3 covers 16 residues. CDR3: CASSPYSGRSSYEQYF. CDR3 DNA: TGTGCCAGCAGCCCCTATAGCGGGAGGAGCTCCTACGAGCAGTACTTC.

The V gene is TRBV6-5, the J gene TRBJ2-7; the D is unclear. Germline CDR1 reads MNHEY; CDR2 reads SVGAGI. Trimming took off 6 bases at V and 2 bases at J, with 14 bases between the two ends. The CDR3 spans 14 residues. The CDR3 region is CASRSGLVAYEQYF. CDR3 in DNA: TGTGCCAGCAGATCGGGCCTCGTGGCCTACGAGCAGTACTTC.

The chain combines TRBV10-3 with TRBJ2-7, with 10 bases fitting TRBD2. The CDR3 runs 13 residues. The germline V gene has CDR1 ENHRY and CDR2 SYGVKD. V dropped 10 bases and J dropped 2; count of bases not matched to a gene: 5. In DNA form, the CDR3 reads TGTGCCACCCAAGCGGGAGGGACCTACGAGCAGTACTTC. It translates to CATQAGGTYEQYF.

V and J are TRBV5-6 and TRBJ2-7; weak D call: TRBD2 (6 bases). CDR1 is SGHDT, CDR2 YYEEEE, per germline. This CDR3 spans 13 amino acids. V lost 5 bases to trimming and J lost 3 bases, with 12 bases between them. The CDR3 is CASSRDCNYEQYF. The CDR3 coding sequence is TGTGCCAGCAGTCGGGACTGCAACTACGAGCAGTACTTC. The whole variable domain, remainder taken from reference TRBV5-6 and TRBJ2-7, is DAGVTQSPTHLIKTRGQQVTLRCSPKSGHDTVSWYQQALGQGPQFIFQYYEEEERQRGNFPDRFSGHQFPNYSSELNVNALLLGDSALYLCASSRDCNYEQYFGPGTRLTVT.

This rearrangement joins TRBV2 to TRBJ2-7; TRBD1 agrees at 11 bases. With 8 bases clipped from V and 3 bases from J, the junction kept 9 bases outside the gene matches. CDR3 size: 15 residues. The germline V gene encodes CDR1 SNHLY and CDR2 FYNNEI. The CDR3 loop is CASWDLGTGGYEQYF. In nucleotides, the CDR3 is TGTGCCAGCTGGGACCTCGGGACAGGGGGCTACGAGCAGTACTTC. The full variable domain, its missing parts supplied by reference TRBV2 and TRBJ2-7, is EPEVTQTPSHQVTQMGQEVILRCVPISNHLYFYWYRQILGQKVEFLVSFYNNEISEKSEIFDDQFSVERPDGSNFTLKIRSTKLEDSAMYFCASWDLGTGGYEQYFGPGTRLTVT.

The V call is TRBV14, the J call TRBJ2-7; D is possibly TRBD1 (6 bases). The CDR3 has 15 residues. Germline V gives CDR1 SGHDN, CDR2 FVKESK. Trimming took 4 bases from V and 2 from J, leaving 15 bases between them. CDR3 sequence (DNA): TGTGCCAGCAGCCCGGGGTGGGGGCGGGCCTACGAGCAGTACTTC. Translation: CASSPGWGRAYEQYF.

This chain links TRBV7-3 with TRBJ2-5; 8 positions agree with TRBD2. Per germline, CDR1 SGHTA and CDR2 FQGTGA. J lost 5 bases, V lost 5 bases, and 4 bases had no gene match. This CDR3 spans 13 amino acids. The CDR3 DNA reads TGTGCCAGCAGCCCCGGGGGGGCCGAGACCCAGTACTTC. Translation: CASSPGGAETQYF.

The chain employs TRBV7-3 and TRBJ2-5, with a tentative D call TRBD1 (5 bases). V was shortened by 5 bases and J by 5 bases, with 15 bases between the two germline ends. Germline-derived CDR1 and CDR2 are SGHTA and FQGTGA. The CDR3 sequence is 14 residues long. Here the CDR3 reads CASSPQGSGETQYF. DNA for the CDR3: TGTGCCAGCAGCCCCCAGGGCTCTGGGGAGACCCAGTACTTC.

This clone was observed a handful of times. The chain couples TRBV2 to TRBJ2-7; D uncertain. V lost 7 bases and J lost 2, with 9 bases in between. The germline V gene encodes CDR1 SNHLY and CDR2 FYNNEI. The CDR3 is 12 residues long. The DNA of the CDR3 is TGTGCCAGCACTCAGGCCACCTACGAGCAGTACTTC. It codes for CASTQATYEQYF.

This chain links TRBV20-1 with TRBJ2-7; D is unclear. There are 15 residues in the CDR3. Germline V gives CDR1 DFQATT, CDR2 SNEGSKA (reference sequence). V shed 3 bases and J shed 0 bases, with 15 bases lying between them. CDR3 amino acids: CSASLGQVSSYEQYF. CDR3 coding DNA: TGCAGTGCTAGTCTCGGGCAGGTCAGCTCCTACGAGCAGTACTTC.